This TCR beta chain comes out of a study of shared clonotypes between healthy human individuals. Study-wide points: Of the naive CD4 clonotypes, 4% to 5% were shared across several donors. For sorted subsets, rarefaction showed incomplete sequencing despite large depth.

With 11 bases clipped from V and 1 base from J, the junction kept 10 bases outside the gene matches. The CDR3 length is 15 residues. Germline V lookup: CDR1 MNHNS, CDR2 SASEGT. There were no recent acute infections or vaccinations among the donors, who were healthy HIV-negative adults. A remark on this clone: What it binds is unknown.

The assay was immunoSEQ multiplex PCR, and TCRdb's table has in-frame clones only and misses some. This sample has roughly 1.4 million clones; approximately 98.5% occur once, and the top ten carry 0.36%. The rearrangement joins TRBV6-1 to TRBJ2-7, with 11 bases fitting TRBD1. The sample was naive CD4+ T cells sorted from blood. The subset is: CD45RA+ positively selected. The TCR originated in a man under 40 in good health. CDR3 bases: TGTGCCGGAAGATACCGGGACAGGGGGTCCTACGAGCAGTACTTC. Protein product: CAGRYRDRGSYEQYF.